These 25 T cell receptor beta chains were all obtained from the same sample, sequenced in a study of shared clonotypes between healthy human individuals. The repertoire was sequenced with immunoSEQ multiplex PCR; TCRdb's copy has only in-frame clones and lacks some. The profile covers 550,000 to 600,000 clones, with roughly 79% appearing a single time and about 12% taken by the ten largest. The sample comprised PBMCs. The source is a woman aged 40 to 50 in good health. Some clones in this sample may be carry-over from other donors' samples.

Turning to this clone: Possible read error: a much larger clone is one base away. The sample carries other DNA sequences with the same CDR3. The chain's CDR3 is CASSPPSVDTEAFF. CDR3 coding DNA: TGTGCCAGCTCACCGCCCTCGGTCGACACTGAAGCTTTCTTT. The V gene is TRBV18, the J gene TRBJ1-1; D unresolved. The V and J ends lost 3 bases and 3 bases respectively, with 11 bases between them. The CDR3 runs to 14 residues. CDR1 and CDR2 from the germline V gene are KGHSH and LQKENI.

This clone appeared once. Here the CDR3 DNA reads TGTGCCAGCAGCGGCATCCGGGGTGAGCAGTTCTTC. Amino acid sequence: CASSGIRGEQFF. The chain recombines TRBV6-1 with TRBJ2-1, with D tentatively TRBD2 (5 bases). In germline, CDR1 is MNHNS, CDR2 SASEGT. With 6 bases removed from V and 9 bases from J, the gap between germline ends came to 12 bases. The CDR3 is 12 residues long.

The table lists this clone with a count of one. The rearrangement joins TRBV6-1 to TRBJ2-1, with TRBD1 as a possible D gene (6 bases). Germline CDR1 and CDR2: MNHNS and SASEGT. Trimming pared 6 bases from V and 6 bases from J, leaving 15 bases between. The CDR3 length is 14 residues. The CDR3 loop reads CASSTGTRINEQFF. The CDR3 region has the DNA TGTGCCAGCAGCACCGGGACACGGATCAATGAGCAGTTCTTC.

This chain uses TRBV7-2 with TRBJ2-7; D is possibly TRBD1 (6 bases). V was cut by 1 base and J by 3 bases, with 13 bases left in between. The CDR3 length is 15 residues. Germline V CDR1 and CDR2: SGHTA, FQGNSA. The CDR3 here is CASSLGLGGLYEQYF. CDR3 coding DNA: TGTGCCAGCAGCTTAGGACTTGGGGGCCTCTACGAGCAGTACTTC.

The J gene is TRBJ2-7, the V gene TRBV7-8; 9 nucleotides match TRBD1. The germline CDR1 and CDR2 sequences are SGHVS and FQNEAQ. CDR3 size: 16 residues. V was pared by 6 bases and J by 5 bases, with 14 bases of the junction left unmatched. The DNA of the CDR3 is TGTGCCAGCAGACGTAGTCGGACAGGGGTCTGGAACGAGCAGTACTTC. It is translated as CASRRSRTGVWNEQYF.

The chain is built from TRBV18 and TRBJ1-4, with 9 bases matching TRBD1. In germline, CDR1 is KGHSH, CDR2 LQKENI. The CDR3 totals 16 residues. Trimming cost V 3 bases and J 6 bases; bases outside gene matches: 8. CDR3 region: CASSPITGGKDEKLFF. CDR3 DNA: TGTGCCAGCTCACCCATTACAGGGGGCAAGGATGAAAAACTGTTTTTT. The variable domain in full, completed from reference TRBV18 and TRBJ1-4, reads NAGVMQNPRHLVRRRGQEARLRCSPMKGHSHVYWYRQLPEEGLKFMVYLQKENIIDESGMPKERFSAEFPKEGPSILRIQQVVRGDSAAYFCASSPITGGKDEKLFFGSGTQLSVL.

CDR3 loop: CASPTTTGEGNTIYF. The CDR3, as DNA: TGTGCCAGCCCTACAACGACAGGTGAAGGAAACACCATATATTTT. J is TRBJ1-3 and V is TRBV21-1; TRBD1 is the table's D call, not checked against the DNA. TRBV21-1 is reported as a pseudogene. The length of the CDR3 is 15 residues.

The chain is built from TRBV6-4 and TRBJ2-2; D is unclear. The germline gives CDR1 MRHNA, CDR2 SNTAGT. Trimming pared 6 bases from V and 2 bases from J, leaving 10 bases between. The CDR3 totals 14 residues. The CDR3 DNA reads as TGTGCCAGCAGCGCAGTATCAAACACCGGGGAGCTGTTTTTT. Translating gives CASSAVSNTGELFF.

The chain joins TRBV5-6 to TRBJ2-1; D is unclear. Trimming removed 3 bases at V and 3 bases at J, with 10 bases between. CDR3 length: 14 amino acids. Germline CDR1 SGHDT, CDR2 YYEEEE. CDR3 bases: TGTGCCAGCAGCTCGGTCAGGCGCTACAATGAGCAGTTCTTC. Protein: CASSSVRRYNEQFF.

The gene calls are TRBV11-2 and TRBJ2-6; D uncertain. Trimming pared 0 bases from V and 0 bases from J, leaving 9 bases between. CDR1 and CDR2 (germline): SGHAT, FQNNGV. This CDR3 is built from 17 residues. CDR3 DNA: TGTGCCAGCAGCTTAGATTCGGAATACTCTGGGGCCAACGTCCTGACTTTC. Protein product: CASSLDSEYSGANVLTF.

The chain carries TRBV2 and TRBJ2-2; D possibly matches TRBD1 or TRBD2 (6 bases each). The CDR3 sequence is 14 residues long. The germline gives CDR1 SNHLY, CDR2 FYNNEI. With 7 bases removed from V and 0 bases from J, the gap between germline ends came to 9 bases. CDR3 in DNA: TGTGCCAGCAAGGGGGGAACGAACACCGGGGAGCTGTTTTTT. This translates into CASKGGTNTGELFF.

J is TRBJ2-7 and V is TRBV7-6; 11 bases line up with TRBD2. V lost 5 bases to trimming and J lost 3 bases; unmatched junction nucleotides: 6. The length of the CDR3 is 15 residues. The germline CDR1 and CDR2 sequences are SGHVS and FNYEAQ. The CDR3 DNA follows: TGTGCCAGCAGCCCGGGACTAGCGGTCTTCTACGAGCAGTACTTC. Its protein product is CASSPGLAVFYEQYF. Full variable domain (missing parts from reference TRBV7-6 and TRBJ2-7): GAGVSQSPRYKVTKRGQDVALRCDPISGHVSLYWYRQALGQGPEFLTYFNYEAQQDKSGLPNDRFSAERPEGSISTLTIQRTEQRDSAMYRCASSPGLAVFYEQYFGPGTRLTVT.

This clone appeared a few times. The DNA of the CDR3 is TGCGCCAGCAGCCTTCTAACAGGGTACTACGAGCAGTACTTC. It codes for CASSLLTGYYEQYF. This chain links TRBV4-1 with TRBJ2-7, with TRBD1 as a possible D gene (6 bases). The V gene lost 4 bases and the J gene lost 3 bases, with 13 bases spanning the gap. This CDR3 has 14 residues. Germline-derived CDR1 and CDR2 are MGHRA and YSYEKL.

Concerning this clone: Possible read error: a much larger clone is one base away. Other DNA sequences of this sample code for an identical CDR3. J is TRBJ2-5 and V is TRBV7-9; 7 nucleotides align to TRBD2. V shed 0 bases, J shed 2 bases, and the junction held 0 bases outside the gene matches. There are 14 residues in the CDR3. Germline V gene data show CDR1 as SEHNR and CDR2 as FQNEAQ (reference sequence). The CDR3 reads CASSLAGGQETQYF. CDR3 bases: TGTGCCAGCAGCTTAGCGGGGGGGCAAGAGACCCAGTACTTC.

The rearrangement links TRBV15 to TRBJ2-1; 7 bases match TRBD2. J was trimmed by 8 bases and V by 5 bases; bases with no gene match: 15. This CDR3 contains 16 residues. Germline V gene data show CDR1 as LNHNV and CDR2 as YYDKDF (reference sequence). The CDR3 reads CATSSRLAGDIDEQFF. CDR3 DNA: TGTGCCACCAGCTCAAGACTGGCGGGAGATATAGATGAGCAGTTCTTC.

This clone was seen once. CDR3 DNA: TGTGCCAGTAAGGGACAGGGATTCGGATATAGCAATCAGCCCCAGCATTTT. It encodes CASKGQGFGYSNQPQHF. The chain joins TRBV19 to TRBJ1-5; 9 bases are shared with TRBD1. The CDR3 has 17 amino acids. The V and J ends lost 7 bases and 0 bases, in that order; junction bases with no gene match: 10. Germline CDR1 reads LNHDA; CDR2 reads SQIVND (reference sequence).

The chain carries TRBV9 and TRBJ2-7; TRBD2 matches at 11 bases. The CDR3 has 16 amino acids. V dropped 0 bases and J dropped 2; count of bases not matched to a gene: 4. The germline CDR1 and CDR2 sequences are SGDLS and YYNGEE. CDR3 protein: CASSVEASGRPYEQYF. In DNA, the CDR3 is TGTGCCAGCAGCGTAGAGGCTAGCGGGAGGCCCTACGAGCAGTACTTC.

The chain links TRBV6-6 to TRBJ2-3; 12 bases match TRBD2. Germline loops: CDR1 MNHNY, CDR2 SVGAGI (reference sequence). The CDR3 is 15 residues long. J lost 2 bases, V lost 4 bases, and 1 base had no gene match. CDR3 in DNA: TGTGCCAGCAGTTGGACTAGCGGGAACACAGATACGCAGTATTTT. It translates to CASSWTSGNTDTQYF.

The V call is TRBV5-1, the J call TRBJ2-3; a possible D gene is TRBD1 (6 bases). The germline V gene encodes CDR1 SGHRS and CDR2 YFSETQ. V was shortened by 8 bases and J by 2 bases, with 12 bases between the two germline ends. The CDR3 has 13 residues. The CDR3 spells CASMTGPTDTQYF. In nucleotides, the CDR3 is TGCGCCAGTATGACAGGCCCCACAGATACGCAGTATTTT.

This clone was seen once. This chain links TRBV7-7 with TRBJ1-4; no firm D call. The CDR3 loop spans 13 amino acids. In germline, CDR1 is SSHAT, CDR2 FNYEAQ (reference sequence). The V gene lost 1 base and the J gene lost 4 bases, with 4 bases spanning the gap. The CDR3 nucleotides read TGTGCCAGCAGCTTAGGGGTTAATGAAAAACTGTTTTTT. Translation: CASSLGVNEKLFF.

This clone showed up just a few times. The V call is TRBV30, the J call TRBJ1-1; a possible D gene is TRBD1 (6 bases). The CDR3 has 12 residues. V was trimmed by 2 bases and J by 6 bases, leaving 10 bases between them. From germline, CDR1 is GTSNPN and CDR2 SVGIG (reference sequence). For the CDR3, the DNA is TGTGCCTGGAGTAGGGGGGGCGCTGAAGCTTTCTTT. It is translated as CAWSRGGAEAFF.

This chain joins TRBV9 and TRBJ1-5; tentative D call: TRBD1 (6 bases). V gave up 4 bases and J gave up 0 bases, with 14 bases separating them. The CDR3 contains 16 residues. The germline V gene has CDR1 SGDLS and CDR2 YYNGEE. This CDR3 is CASSPHGQYSNQPQHF. CDR3 coding DNA: TGTGCCAGCAGCCCCCACGGACAGTATAGCAATCAGCCCCAGCATTTT.

The chain recombines TRBV19 with TRBJ2-1; D is unresolved. Germline V gives CDR1 LNHDA, CDR2 SQIVND (reference sequence). V dropped 3 bases and J dropped 2 bases, with 8 bases sitting between them. CDR3 size: 14 residues. The DNA of the CDR3 is TGTGCCAGTAGTATGGCTAGTACCTACAATGAGCAGTTCTTC. Amino acids: CASSMASTYNEQFF.

The gene calls are TRBV28 and TRBJ2-5, with D perhaps TRBD1 (6 bases). V was shortened by 5 bases and J by 3 bases, with 13 bases between the two germline ends. The CDR3 runs to 14 residues. Germline V gene lookup returns CDR1 MDHEN and CDR2 SYDVKM. CDR3 loop: CASSLGQTKETQYF. CDR3 nucleotides: TGTGCCAGCAGTCTTGGACAGACAAAAGAGACCCAGTACTTC.

The chain employs TRBV7-8 and TRBJ1-2, with D unclear. This CDR3 region has 14 residues. Germline assignment: CDR1 SGHVS and CDR2 FQNEAQ. Trimming stripped 2 bases from V and 2 bases from J, with 9 bases between. CDR3 nucleotides: TGTGCCAGCAGCTTACTCGAGCCAAACTATGGCTACACCTTC. Translation: CASSLLEPNYGYTF.